This record looks at one T cell receptor (beta chain) sequence and its context. Its antigen is currently unknown. The CDR3 has 19 amino acids. The germline V gene has CDR1 LNHNV and CDR2 YYDKDF (reference sequence). Generation of TCR beta cDNA was performed by 5'RACE template switching incorporating UMIs. TCRdb re-called the 5' RACE reads and shows each CDR3 protein once, DNA omitted. Recorded for this sample: 6,000 to 7,500 distinct CDR3 sequences. These data come from a study of T cells expressing NK-cell markers. The wider study: Repertoire data for TCR beta were derived from sorted T cells (CD3+CD56+NKG2C+, CD3+CD56+NKG2C- and CD3+CD56-NKG2C+). Points from the study as a whole: The HCMV specificity of the expanded NKG2C+ T cell clones stayed unresolved.

This receptor was obtained from a man aged 18-75 years in good health. Sequenced: blood T cells: a sorted CD56 or NKG2C T cell subset, CD4+ or CD8+ T cells, or bulk PBMC T cells (not recorded which). The J gene is TRBJ2-1, the V gene TRBV15; the TCRdb D gene call, TRBD2, has no DNA to confirm it. CDR3 protein: CATSSPGTSGGAPYNEQFF.